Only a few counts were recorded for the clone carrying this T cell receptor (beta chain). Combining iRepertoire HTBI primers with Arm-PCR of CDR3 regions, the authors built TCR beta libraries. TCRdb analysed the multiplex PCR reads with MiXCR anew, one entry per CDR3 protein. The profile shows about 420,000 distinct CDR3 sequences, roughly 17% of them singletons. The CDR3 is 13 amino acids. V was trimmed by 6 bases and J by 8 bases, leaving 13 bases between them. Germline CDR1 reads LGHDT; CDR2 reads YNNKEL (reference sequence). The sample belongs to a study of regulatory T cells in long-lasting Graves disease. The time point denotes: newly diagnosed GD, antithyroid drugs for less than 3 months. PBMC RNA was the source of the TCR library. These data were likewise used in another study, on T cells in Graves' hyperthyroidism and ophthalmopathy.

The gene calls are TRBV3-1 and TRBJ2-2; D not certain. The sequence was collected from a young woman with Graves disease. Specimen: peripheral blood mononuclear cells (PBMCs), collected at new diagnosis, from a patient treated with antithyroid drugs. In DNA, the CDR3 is TGTGCCAGCAGTCCTATGTCCGGAGGGGAGCTGTTTTTT. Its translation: CASSPMSGGELFF.